The T cell receptor beta chain under discussion was sequenced for a study of OX40 agonist ivuxolimab in advanced cancers. Measured with immunoSEQ multiplex PCR; TCRdb has only the in-frame clones, and not every one. The table has tens of thousands of clones, around 88% seen once; the top ten hold about 23%. This CDR3 is 13 amino acids long. V shed 7 bases and J shed 8 bases, with 18 bases lying between them. Germline loops: CDR1 SGHTS, CDR2 YDEGEE. The chain links TRBV5-8 to TRBJ1-1; weak D call: TRBD1 (6 bases). The source of this sequence is an adult with an advanced solid tumor such as melanoma, head and neck, liver or kidney cancer. The sequencing here drew on CD4+ or CD8+ T cells sorted from blood, taken in a trial of the OX40 agonist ivuxolimab. The CDR3 sequence: CASSGVWDSEAFF. In DNA form, the CDR3 reads TGTGCCAGCTCAGGGGTATGGGATTCGGAAGCTTTCTTT. Supplemented by reference TRBV5-8 and TRBJ1-1, the full variable domain reads EAGVTQSPTHLIKTRGQQATLRCSPISGHTSVYWYQQALGLGLQFLLWYDEGEERNRGNFPPRFSGRQFPNYSSELNVNALELEDSALYLCASSGVWDSEAFFGQGTRLTVV.